This TCR beta chain is from a study of Graves' ophthalmopathy and Graves' hyperthyroidism. General observations from the study: Detection in blood was also observed for most expanded thyroid clonotypes above 0.001 frequency. Its predictions of ophthalmopathy progression gave the model 55% to 71% sensitivity and approximately 72% specificity.

There are 13 residues in the CDR3. V was clipped by 3 bases and J by 8 bases, with 13 bases between them. Germline V gene lookup returns CDR1 LGHNA and CDR2 YNFKEQ. This clonotype showed up many times. Its antigen is still unknown. Each diagnosis was determined on the basis of clinical symptoms, serum thyroxine, TRAb, thyroid ultrasound and orbital computed tomography. Using RNA transcripts, the TCR beta CDR3 regions were amplified. The authors performed first-round RT-PCR with HTBI primers and then a second-round multiplex PCR. TCRdb re-called the multiplex PCR reads with MiXCR, one entry per CDR3 protein. The sample holds fewer than 350,000 distinct CDR3 sequences, about a sixth seen once.

The sequenced material came from peripheral blood. The origin of this receptor is an adult man with Graves' ophthalmopathy. The J gene is TRBJ1-1, the V gene TRBV4-2; possible D gene TRBD1, 6 bases. CDR3: CASSQGAQTEAFF. DNA of the CDR3: TGTGCCAGCAGCCAGGGGGCGCAGACAGAAGCTTTCTTT.